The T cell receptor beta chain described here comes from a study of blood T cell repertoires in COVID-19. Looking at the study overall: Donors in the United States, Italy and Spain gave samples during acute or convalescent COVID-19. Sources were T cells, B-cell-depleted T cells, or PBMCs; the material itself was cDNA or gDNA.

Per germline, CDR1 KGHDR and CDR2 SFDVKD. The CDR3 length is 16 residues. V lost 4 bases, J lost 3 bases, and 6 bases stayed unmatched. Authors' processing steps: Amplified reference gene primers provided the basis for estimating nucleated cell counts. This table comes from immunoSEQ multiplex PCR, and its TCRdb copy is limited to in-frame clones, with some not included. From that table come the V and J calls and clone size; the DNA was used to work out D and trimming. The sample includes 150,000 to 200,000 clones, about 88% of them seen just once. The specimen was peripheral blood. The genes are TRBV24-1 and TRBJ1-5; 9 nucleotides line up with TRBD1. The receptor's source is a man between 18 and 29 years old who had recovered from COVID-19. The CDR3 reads CATSDWTGDPNQPQHF. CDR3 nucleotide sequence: TGTGCCACCAGTGACTGGACAGGGGACCCCAATCAGCCCCAGCATTTT.